This entry lists 29 T cell receptor beta chains sequenced from one sample in a study of human T cells and chemical hapten exposure. MiXCR, run by TCRdb on the RACE reads, gives a single entry per CDR3 protein. In the table there are tens of thousands of distinct CDR3 sequences, about 5.5% of which are singletons. Specified time point: healthy volunteer bleed at 6 weeks. The total RNA was obtained from whole blood that was not fractionated. Specimen: whole blood. The receptors stem from a human donor in good health. Some clones in this sample may be carry-over from other donors' samples.

At least ten counts were recorded for this clonotype. This rearrangement joins TRBV18 to TRBJ2-7, with D perhaps matching TRBD1 or TRBD2 (6 bases each). The germline V gene has CDR1 KGHSH and CDR2 LQKENI. V lost 3 bases and J lost 0, with 12 bases in between. This CDR3 has 15 residues. The CDR3 coding sequence is TGTGCCAGCTCACCGGGTGGAGGGGGCTCCTACGAGCAGTACTTC. Its translation: CASSPGGGGSYEQYF.

Of note for this clonotype: A much larger clonotype is one base distant, so this may be a read error. The gene calls are TRBV7-2 and TRBJ1-1; 7 bases fit TRBD1. Trimming at V came to 7 bases and at J to 5 bases, leaving 10 bases not matched to a gene. CDR3 length: 14 amino acids. The V gene's germline CDR1 is SGHTA and CDR2 FQGNSA. CDR3 protein: CASTRPDRTTEAFF. CDR3 DNA sequence: TGTGCCAGCACCCGACCGGACAGGACTACTGAAGCTTTCTTT.

This clonotype occurred many times. The chain employs TRBV2 and TRBJ1-1; D unresolved. The germline V gene encodes CDR1 SNHLY and CDR2 FYNNEI. V lost 7 bases and J lost 1, with 10 bases in between. This CDR3 is built from 13 residues. The chain's CDR3 is CASKYSTNTEAFF. CDR3 DNA sequence: TGTGCCAGCAAGTACTCCACGAACACTGAAGCTTTCTTT.

This clonotype showed up many times. As DNA, the CDR3 is TGTGCCAGTAGTATGTCCCGAGGGGGTAGCGGCTTTTCCTACGAGCAGTACTTC. It specifies CASSMSRGGSGFSYEQYF. This chain links TRBV19 with TRBJ2-7; the D gene could be TRBD1 or TRBD2 (6 bases each). The CDR3 is 18 amino acids. V was shortened by 3 bases and J by 1 base, with 22 bases between the two germline ends. The germline CDR1 and CDR2 sequences are LNHDA and SQIVND (reference sequence).

This clonotype was seen a handful of times. The V gene is TRBV29-1, the J gene TRBJ1-5, with D unresolved. V was trimmed by 6 bases and J by 2 bases, leaving 17 bases between them. The CDR3 has 15 amino acids. CDR1 and CDR2 from the germline V gene are SQVTM and ANQGSEA. Written as DNA, the CDR3 is TGCAGCGTCCCCGCAGGAGCAACGGGCAATCAGCCCCAGCATTTT. Encoded protein: CSVPAGATGNQPQHF.

This clonotype was found many times. The chain has TRBV4-2 and TRBJ1-4; 8 bases map to TRBD1. This CDR3 region has 16 residues. With 0 bases clipped from V and 6 bases from J, the junction kept 6 bases outside the gene matches. Germline values: CDR1 LGHNA, CDR2 YNFKEQ. The CDR3 nucleotides read TGTGCCAGCAGCCAAGAGGGTGGACAGGGATATGAAAAACTGTTTTTT. Translating it yields CASSQEGGQGYEKLFF.

This clonotype has a count of ten or more. The chain recombines TRBV28 with TRBJ2-5; D tentatively reads TRBD1 or TRBD2 (6 bases each). V was cut by 5 bases and J by 4 bases, with 23 bases left in between. Germline lookup yields CDR1 MDHEN and CDR2 SYDVKM. The CDR3 is 17 residues long. The CDR3 bases are TGTGCCAGCAGTACCCCGAATGGGGGGCTAGCGCGAGAGACCCAGTACTTC. As protein: CASSTPNGGLARETQYF. The full variable domain, its missing parts supplied by reference TRBV28 and TRBJ2-5, is DVKVTQSSRYLVKRTGEKVFLECVQDMDHENMFWYRQDPGLGLRLIYFSYDVKMKEKGDIPEGYSVSREKKERFSLILESASTNQTSMYLCASSTPNGGLARETQYFGPGTRLLVL.

The chain couples TRBV12-3 or TRBV12-4 to TRBJ1-5; tentative D call: TRBD1 (5 bases). Trimming took 4 bases from V and 0 from J, leaving 13 bases between them. This CDR3 region has 16 residues. The chain's CDR3 is CASSSAGTDSNQPQHF. CDR3 nucleotides: TGTGCCAGCAGTTCGGCCGGGACGGATAGCAATCAGCCCCAGCATTTT.

This clonotype was recorded many times. The chain has TRBV6-1 and TRBJ2-6, with unresolved D. The V end lost 1 base, the J end lost 0 bases, and 4 bases lay between the germline ends. Germline CDR1 reads MNHNS; CDR2 reads SASEGT. This CDR3 spans 15 amino acids. The CDR3: CASSEEGSGANVLTF. Here the CDR3 DNA reads TGTGCCAGCAGTGAAGAGGGCTCTGGGGCCAACGTCCTGACTTTC.

This clonotype was counted only a few times. This sequence joins TRBV6-2 or TRBV6-3 and TRBJ1-1; D gene ambiguous. Trimming took 5 bases from V and 5 from J, leaving 9 bases between them. Germline V lookup: CDR1 MNHEY, CDR2 SVGEGT. The CDR3 is 12 amino acids. The CDR3 sequence: CASSPGRTEAFF. DNA for the CDR3: TGTGCCAGCAGTCCAGGACGGACTGAAGCTTTCTTT.

This clonotype has just a few counts. This chain joins TRBV19 and TRBJ2-7, with 11 bases that match TRBD1. The V gene end was trimmed by 5 bases and the J gene end by 5 bases; junction bases not matched to a gene: 5. The CDR3 spans 14 residues. Germline V gene sequence: CDR1 LNHDA, CDR2 SQIVND (reference sequence). DNA for the CDR3: TGTGCCAGTAGTGGACAGGGGGCGACCGACGAGCAGTACTTC. This encodes CASSGQGATDEQYF. Complete variable domain (other parts from reference TRBV19 and TRBJ2-7): DGGITQSPKYLFRKEGQNVTLSCEQNLNHDAMYWYRQDPGQGLRLIYYSQIVNDFQKGDIAEGYSVSREKKESFPLTVTSAQKNPTAFYLCASSGQGATDEQYFGPGTRLTVT.

This clonotype was seen many times. The chain employs TRBV5-1 and TRBJ1-1; D perhaps matches TRBD1 (5 bases). Per the germline V gene, CDR1 is SGHRS and CDR2 is YFSETQ. The CDR3 runs to 16 residues. V gave up 0 bases and J gave up 0 bases, with 12 bases separating them. Written as DNA, the CDR3 is TGCGCCAGCAGCTTGGGATGGGGGAGCATGAACACTGAAGCTTTCTTT. The encoded protein is CASSLGWGSMNTEAFF. Full variable domain (missing parts from reference TRBV5-1 and TRBJ1-1): KAGVTQTPRYLIKTRGQQVTLSCSPISGHRSVSWYQQTPGQGLQFLFEYFSETQRNKGNFPGRFSGRQFSNSRSEMNVSTLELGDSALYLCASSLGWGSMNTEAFFGQGTRLTVV.

This chain joins TRBV2 and TRBJ1-2, with 9 bases lining up with TRBD1. The junction had 2 bases not matched to a gene; V was cut back by 7 bases and J by 5 bases. There are 12 residues in the CDR3. Germline CDR1 reads SNHLY; CDR2 reads FYNNEI. The CDR3 DNA reads TGTGCCAGCACTGGACAGGGGTATGGCTACACCTTC. It yields the protein CASTGQGYGYTF.

A word on this clonotype: One end of the junction varies from germline; a read error may be responsible. The chain uses TRBV18 and TRBJ1-1; D may be TRBD1 (5 bases). The CDR3 is 17 residues long. Germline CDR1 KGHSH, CDR2 LQKENI. The CDR3 here is CASSPSRQLLRNTEAFF. The CDR3 DNA sequence: TGTGCTAGCTCACCATCCCGACAGCTATTAAGGAACACTGAAGCTTTCTTT.

This clonotype showed up just a few times. The rearrangement joins TRBV28 to TRBJ2-2; D is undetermined. CDR3 length equals 16 residues. V lost 2 bases and J lost 6, with 16 bases in between. CDR1 is MDHEN and CDR2 is SYDVKM in the germline V gene. The CDR3, as DNA: TGTGCCAGCAGTTTAAGGCCGTTAAGGGTCTCCGGGGAGCTGTTTTTT. Its translation: CASSLRPLRVSGELFF.

This clonotype was observed many times. The gene calls are TRBV2 and TRBJ1-4; tentatively, D is TRBD1 (5 bases). The CDR3 spans 14 residues. Per germline, CDR1 SNHLY and CDR2 FYNNEI. Trimming pared 4 bases from V and 2 bases from J, leaving 8 bases between. The CDR3 coding sequence is TGTGCCAGCAGTGTTGAGGGGACTAATGAAAAACTGTTTTTT. This translates into CASSVEGTNEKLFF.

This clonotype was recorded many times. This sequence joins TRBV3-1 and TRBJ1-1; D gene ambiguous. The CDR3 runs to 13 residues. Trimming shortened V by 6 bases and J by 1 base, and 9 bases separated the two germline ends. The germline gives CDR1 LGHDT, CDR2 YNNKEL (reference sequence). CDR3 nucleotides: TGTGCCAGCAGAACGGGAGCGAACACTGAAGCTTTCTTT. Translating gives CASRTGANTEAFF.

This clonotype has a count of ten or more. The rearrangement links TRBV29-1 to TRBJ1-1, with 9 bases matching TRBD1. V shed 7 bases and J 3 bases; nucleotides not matched to a gene: 15. The CDR3 totals 16 residues. The germline gives CDR1 SQVTM, CDR2 ANQGSEA. The CDR3 nucleotides read TGCAGCGCCCCTACCCCGGGACAGGGTATCCACACTGAAGCTTTCTTT. This sequence encodes CSAPTPGQGIHTEAFF.

The CDR3 sequence is CATGGTGANVLTF. In DNA, the CDR3 is TGTGCCACCGGGGGGACCGGGGCCAACGTCCTGACTTTC. V and J are TRBV6-5 and TRBJ2-6; TRBD2 matches at 7 bases. V was clipped by 10 bases and J by 4 bases; unmatched bases: 4. Per germline, CDR1 MNHEY and CDR2 SVGAGI. This CDR3 has 13 amino acids.

This clonotype was observed many times. V gene TRBV5-1 combines with J gene TRBJ1-1; 11 nucleotides line up with TRBD1. Germline V CDR1 and CDR2: SGHRS, YFSETQ. J lost 2 bases, V lost 5 bases, and 8 bases had no gene match. The CDR3 covers 16 residues. CDR3 in DNA: TGCGCCAGCAGACCAGGACAGGGGGCAGGTAACACTGAAGCTTTCTTT. Amino acid sequence: CASRPGQGAGNTEAFF. The whole variable domain, filled in from reference TRBV5-1 and TRBJ1-1, reads KAGVTQTPRYLIKTRGQQVTLSCSPISGHRSVSWYQQTPGQGLQFLFEYFSETQRNKGNFPGRFSGRQFSNSRSEMNVSTLELGDSALYLCASRPGQGAGNTEAFFGQGTRLTVV.

This clonotype was counted at least ten times. The chain employs TRBV5-6 and TRBJ1-1; D possibly corresponds to TRBD1 (5 bases). Trimming took 5 bases from V and 0 from J, leaving 14 bases between them. The CDR3 has 15 amino acids. Germline V gene lookup returns CDR1 SGHDT and CDR2 YYEEEE. In DNA, the CDR3 is TGTGCCAGCAGAATGAGGGGTGCCCTGAACACTGAAGCTTTCTTT. Its translation: CASRMRGALNTEAFF.

This clonotype has just a few counts. The J gene is TRBJ1-4, the V gene TRBV6-6, with a weak D call TRBD1 (5 bases). The CDR3 has 16 amino acids. Trimming stripped 5 bases from V and 7 bases from J, with 20 bases between. Germline-derived CDR1 and CDR2 are MNHNY and SVGAGI (reference sequence). The CDR3 bases are TGTGCCAGCAGTCTTGCGGGTGGGGGGTCGAGTGAAAAACTGTTTTTT. Translated: CASSLAGGGSSEKLFF.

The table lists this clonotype with many counts. The chain uses TRBV27 and TRBJ1-2, with 12 bases identical to TRBD1. The CDR3 loop spans 15 amino acids. V dropped 11 bases and J dropped 3; count of bases not matched to a gene: 10. In germline, CDR1 is MNHEY, CDR2 SMNVEV (reference sequence). Written as DNA, the CDR3 is TGTGCCGGCCGGGACAGGGGGCGTAAGGACTATGGCTACACCTTC. The encoded protein is CAGRDRGRKDYGYTF.

This clonotype was observed at least ten times. A read error may produce the germline difference seen at one junction end. The genes are TRBV24-1 and TRBJ2-7; possible D gene TRBD2, 6 bases. The CDR3 length is 16 residues. CDR1 KGHDR and CDR2 SFDVKD come from the germline V gene. The CDR3 nucleotides are TGTGCCACCAGTTATTTCCGTGGGCGGGGTACCTACGAGCAGTACTTC. Translated: CATSYFRGRGTYEQYF.

This clonotype occurred many times. The chain couples TRBV7-2 to TRBJ2-4; 9 bases match TRBD2. Germline V lookup: CDR1 SGHTA, CDR2 FQGNSA. Trimming took 7 bases from V and 8 from J; bases not matched to a gene: 9. This CDR3 has 14 residues. DNA of the CDR3: TGTGCCAGCATCCCCTCCGGGACTAGCTACATTCAGTACTTC. Its protein is CASIPSGTSYIQYF. Looking up the rest from reference TRBV7-2 and TRBJ2-4 gives the full variable domain: GAGVSQSPSNKVTEKGKDVELRCDPISGHTALYWYRQSLGQGLEFLIYFQGNSAPDKSGLPSDRFSAERTGGSVSTLTIQRTQQEDSAVYLCASIPSGTSYIQYFGAGTRLSVL.

This clonotype has ten or more counts. CDR3 DNA: TGTGCCAGCAGCTTAGAAGGGCAGACCAGGCAGTACTTC. Protein sequence: CASSLEGQTRQYF. The rearrangement uses TRBV7-9 and TRBJ2-7, with D unclear. There are 13 residues in the CDR3. CDR1 SEHNR and CDR2 FQNEAQ come from the germline V gene (reference sequence). V was cut by 1 base and J by 9 bases, with 13 bases left in between.

The CDR3 protein is CASSWDRGVGEQFF. In nucleotides, the CDR3 is TGTGCCAGCAGCTGGGACAGGGGTGTTGGTGAGCAGTTCTTC. V is TRBV6-2 or TRBV6-3 and J is TRBJ2-1; 10 bases are a match to TRBD1. The CDR3 totals 14 residues. From germline, CDR1 is MNHEY and CDR2 SVGEGT. Germline trimming cut 6 bases from V and 9 bases from J; bases unmatched to any gene: 8.

This clonotype appeared many times. V is TRBV7-9 and J is TRBJ1-2, with D possibly TRBD1 on 5 matching bases. The germline CDR1 and CDR2 sequences are SEHNR and FQNEAQ (reference sequence). This CDR3 comprises 17 residues. V was shortened by 1 base and J by 6 bases, with 21 bases between the two germline ends. The CDR3: CASSLVRGRPHRDGYTF. In DNA, the CDR3 is TGTGCCAGCAGCTTAGTTAGGGGACGGCCCCATCGGGATGGCTACACCTTC.

This clonotype was recorded many times. The chain combines TRBV28 with TRBJ2-7; 7 bases map to TRBD1. The V gene end was trimmed by 4 bases and the J gene end by 3 bases; junction bases not matched to a gene: 15. There are 17 residues in the CDR3. From germline, CDR1 is MDHEN and CDR2 SYDVKM. The CDR3 DNA follows: TGTGCCAGCAGTTCGCCCTACAGGGGACACGGTAACTACGAGCAGTACTTC. Protein: CASSSPYRGHGNYEQYF.